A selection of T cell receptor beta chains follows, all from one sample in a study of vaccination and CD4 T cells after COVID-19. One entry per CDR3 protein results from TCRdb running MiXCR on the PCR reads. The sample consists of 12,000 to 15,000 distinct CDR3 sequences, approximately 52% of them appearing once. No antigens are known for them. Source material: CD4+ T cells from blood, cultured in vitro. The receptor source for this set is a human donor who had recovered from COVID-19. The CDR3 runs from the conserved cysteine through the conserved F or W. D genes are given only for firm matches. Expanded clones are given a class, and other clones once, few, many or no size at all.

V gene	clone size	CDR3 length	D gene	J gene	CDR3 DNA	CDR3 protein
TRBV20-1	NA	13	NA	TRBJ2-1	TGCAGTGCCCCGCCCTCCGCGACAGATGAGCAGTTCTTC	CSAPPSATDEQFF
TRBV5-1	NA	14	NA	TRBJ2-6	TGCGCCAGCAGCCTCTCCTCTGGGGCCAACGTCCTGACTTTC	CASSLSSGANVLTF
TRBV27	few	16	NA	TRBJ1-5	TGTGCCAGCAGTCCCGCGGGGAGAGAACGTAGTCAGCCCCAGCATTTT	CASSPAGRERSQPQHF
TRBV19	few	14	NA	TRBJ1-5	TGTGCCAGTAGTCTTGAGGGGGGAGACCAGCCCCAGCATTTT	CASSLEGGDQPQHF
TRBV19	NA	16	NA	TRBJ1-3	TGTGCCAGTAGTAGTTCAGGGTACCGCTCTGGAAACACCATATATTTT	CASSSSGYRSGNTIYF
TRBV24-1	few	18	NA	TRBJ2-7	TGTGCCACCAGTGATTTGCCCGGGACGGTCGGGCCAGACTACGAGCAGTACTTC	CATSDLPGTVGPDYEQYF
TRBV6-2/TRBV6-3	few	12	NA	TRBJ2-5	TGTGCCAGCAGAACAGGGATGGAGACCCAGTACTTC	CASRTGMETQYF
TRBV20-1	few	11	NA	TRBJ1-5	TGCAGTGCTAGGGAGGGGGGTCCCCAGCATTTT	CSAREGGPQHF
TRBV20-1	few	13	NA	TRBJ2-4	TGCAGTGCTAGGTTCTTCGGGGCGAACATTCAGTACTTC	CSARFFGANIQYF
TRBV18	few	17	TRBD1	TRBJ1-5	TGTGCCAGCTCACTATCAGCAGGGGGCGAGGGGAGTCAGCCCCAGCATTTT	CASSLSAGGEGSQPQHF
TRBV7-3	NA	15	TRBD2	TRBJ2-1	TGTGCCAGCAGCTTAACTAGCGGGGGTTACAATGAGCAGTTCTTC	CASSLTSGGYNEQFF
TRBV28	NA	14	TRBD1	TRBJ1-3	TGTGCCAGCACCCAGGGGGGCTCTGGAAACACCATATATTTT	CASTQGGSGNTIYF
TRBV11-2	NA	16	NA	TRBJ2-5	TGTGCCAGCAGCCGAAATGTCGGCGGGAACCAAGAGACCCAGTACTTC	CASSRNVGGNQETQYF
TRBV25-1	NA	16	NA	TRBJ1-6	TGTGCCAGCAGTGAATCCGCCCAAGGGGGGTATTCACCCCTCCACTTT	CASSESAQGGYSPLHF
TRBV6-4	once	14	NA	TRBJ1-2	TGTGCCAGCAGTGACTCGGGGGCCAACTATGGCTACACCTTC	CASSDSGANYGYTF
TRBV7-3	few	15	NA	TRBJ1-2	TGTGCCAGCAGCCCCGAAGGGACAAGGTCCTATGGCTACACCTTC	CASSPEGTRSYGYTF
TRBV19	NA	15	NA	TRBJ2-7	TGTGCCAGTAGTATTCGTGGGGCCGAGCGGTACGAGCAGTACTTC	CASSIRGAERYEQYF
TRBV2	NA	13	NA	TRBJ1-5	TGTGCCAGCAGTGAGAGCAAAAATCAGCCCCAGCATTTT	CASSESKNQPQHF
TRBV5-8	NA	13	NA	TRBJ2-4	TGTGCCAGCAGTGATATAGCCAAAAACATTCAGTACTTC	CASSDIAKNIQYF
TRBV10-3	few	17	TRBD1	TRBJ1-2	TGTGCCATCAGTGAGTCTAAACAGGGGGCCCCTAACTATGGCTACACCTTC	CAISESKQGAPNYGYTF
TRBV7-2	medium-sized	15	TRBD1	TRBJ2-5	TGTGCCAGCAGCCCGCAGGGGACAGAATCAGGGACCCAGTACTTC	CASSPQGTESGTQYF
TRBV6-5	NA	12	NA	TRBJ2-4	TGTGCCAGCAGTTCCCAGGGAAACATTCAGTACTTC	CASSSQGNIQYF
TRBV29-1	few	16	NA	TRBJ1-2	TGCAGCGTTGAAGATCCAGGGCGGGGTGGTGTCTATGGCTACACCTTC	CSVEDPGRGGVYGYTF
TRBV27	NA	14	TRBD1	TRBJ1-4	TGTGCCAGCAGGGGACAGGGGGTATTTGAAAAACTGTTTTTT	CASRGQGVFEKLFF
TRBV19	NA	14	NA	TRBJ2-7	TGTGCCAGTAGTATAAGGGCAGAATCCTACGAGCAGTACTTC	CASSIRAESYEQYF
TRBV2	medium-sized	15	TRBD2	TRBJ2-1	TGTGCCAGCAGTAGCAATCGGGAGGCCTACAATGAGCAGTTCTTC	CASSSNREAYNEQFF
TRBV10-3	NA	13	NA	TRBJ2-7	TGTGCCACATGGGCCTCGCGGACCTACGAGCAGTACTTC	CATWASRTYEQYF
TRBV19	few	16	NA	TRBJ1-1	TGTGCCAGTAGTATAACCGGGACGGTCATGAACACTGAAGCTTTCTTT	CASSITGTVMNTEAFF
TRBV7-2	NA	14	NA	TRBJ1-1	TGTGCCAGCAGCTTCGCTCGGGTCGACACTGAAGCTTTCTTT	CASSFARVDTEAFF
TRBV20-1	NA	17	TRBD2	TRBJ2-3	TGCAGTGCTGGGGGGGTTCTAGCGGGTGCTAGCACAGATACGCAGTATTTT	CSAGGVLAGASTDTQYF
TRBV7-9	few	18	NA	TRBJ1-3	TGTGCCAGCAGCTTAGTGGACTTCACCCTGAGCTCTGGAAACACCATATATTTT	CASSLVDFTLSSGNTIYF
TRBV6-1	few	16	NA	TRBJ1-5	TGTGCCAGCAGTGAAGAGGCAGGGTTGAGCAATCAGCCCCAGCATTTT	CASSEEAGLSNQPQHF
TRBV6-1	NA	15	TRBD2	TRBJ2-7	TGTGCCAGCACCCTCTTAGCGGGAGGGCGTAGCGAGCAGTACTTC	CASTLLAGGRSEQYF
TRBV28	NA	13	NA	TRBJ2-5	TGTGCCAGCAGGCGTACTAGCAGGGCGACCCAGTACTTC	CASRRTSRATQYF
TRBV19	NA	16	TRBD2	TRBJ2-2	TGTGCCAGTAAGTCGCTAGCGGGATCGAACACCGGGGAGCTGTTTTTT	CASKSLAGSNTGELFF
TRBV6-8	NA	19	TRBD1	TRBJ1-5	TGTGCCAGCAGTTTCCCTGACAGGGGAAGGGGGTCTAGCAATCAGCCCCAGCATTTT	CASSFPDRGRGSSNQPQHF
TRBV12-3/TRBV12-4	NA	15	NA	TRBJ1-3	TGTGCCAGCAGTGGAGGGATCTCCTCTGGAAACACCATATATTTT	CASSGGISSGNTIYF
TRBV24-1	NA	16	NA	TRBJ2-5	TGTGCCACCAGTGAACTCTCCCAGGGGGGGCGGGAGACCCAGTACTTC	CATSELSQGGRETQYF
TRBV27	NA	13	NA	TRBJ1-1	TGTGCCAGCGGTCGGACGGTGAACACTGAAGCTTTCTTT	CASGRTVNTEAFF
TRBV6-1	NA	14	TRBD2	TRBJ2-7	TGTGCCAGCCGACTGAGCGGGGGCTCCACCGAGCAGTACTTC	CASRLSGGSTEQYF